A selection of T cell receptor beta chains follows, all from one sample in a study of siplizumab effects on memory and regulatory T cells. TCRdb's copy holds only in-frame clones and misses some; the assay was immunoSEQ multiplex PCR. The table includes 90,000 to 110,000 clones, 92% detected once. The sequenced sample was Tregs sorted from blood. Receptors were obtained from a human donor in good health. Each CDR3 is given with its conserved first and last residue. Each record gives: clone size, J gene, V gene, D gene, CDR3 DNA, CDR3 protein. A D gene is named only where the DNA matches it firmly. Size is omitted from some rows. Given values are once, few, many or a class for expanded clones.

clone_size: few; j_call: TRBJ2-2; v_call: TRBV7-9; d_call: .; cdr3_nt: TGTGCCAGCAGGGGTGCCGGGGAGCTGTTTTTT; cdr3_aa: CASRGAGELFF
clone_size: .; j_call: TRBJ2-5; v_call: TRBV5-1; d_call: .; cdr3_nt: TGCGCCAGCAGCTCGAGCCCCGGGGGCCTCGATGGCCAGTACTTC; cdr3_aa: CASSSSPGGLDGQYF
clone_size: .; j_call: TRBJ1-2; v_call: TRBV6-1; d_call: .; cdr3_nt: TGTGCCAGCAGTGAATGGGCCTTCTATGGCTACACCTTC; cdr3_aa: CASSEWAFYGYTF
clone_size: .; j_call: TRBJ2-5; v_call: TRBV5-1; d_call: .; cdr3_nt: TGCGCCAGCAGCTTGGAAGTAAAAGGGGGGGAGACCCAGTACTTC; cdr3_aa: CASSLEVKGGETQYF
clone_size: .; j_call: TRBJ1-3; v_call: TRBV10-3; d_call: TRBD1; cdr3_nt: TGTGCCATTAGATCAAACTCACAGGGGGGCTCTGGAAACACCATATATTTT; cdr3_aa: CAIRSNSQGGSGNTIYF
clone_size: .; j_call: TRBJ2-7; v_call: TRBV13; d_call: .; cdr3_nt: TGTGCCAGCAGCACGGACAGTAAATTTAACTACGAGCAGTACTTC; cdr3_aa: CASSTDSKFNYEQYF
clone_size: .; j_call: TRBJ2-7; v_call: TRBV7-8; d_call: .; cdr3_nt: TGTGCCAGCAGCTTAGTTTTGTCGGGGAGCGAGCAGTACTTC; cdr3_aa: CASSLVLSGSEQYF
clone_size: once; j_call: TRBJ1-1; v_call: TRBV10-3; d_call: .; cdr3_nt: TGTGCCATCAGTGTTACAGGGCTTGGTACTGAAGCTTTCTTT; cdr3_aa: CAISVTGLGTEAFF
clone_size: .; j_call: TRBJ2-7; v_call: TRBV6-6; d_call: .; cdr3_nt: TGTGCCAGCAGCCCTTATACAGGATACGAGCAGTACTTC; cdr3_aa: CASSPYTGYEQYF
clone_size: .; j_call: TRBJ2-2; v_call: TRBV9; d_call: .; cdr3_nt: TGTGCCAGCAGCGTGGGCGGAGAGAACACCGGGGAGCTGTTTTTT; cdr3_aa: CASSVGGENTGELFF
clone_size: .; j_call: TRBJ1-5; v_call: TRBV27; d_call: .; cdr3_nt: TGTGCCAGCAGTTTAACAGGGAGGCAGCCCCAGCATTTT; cdr3_aa: CASSLTGRQPQHF
clone_size: .; j_call: TRBJ2-3; v_call: TRBV20-1; d_call: TRBD1; cdr3_nt: TGCAGTGCCACCACAGGGGGGTCGCAGTATTTT; cdr3_aa: CSATTGGSQYF
clone_size: .; j_call: TRBJ2-7; v_call: TRBV5-1; d_call: .; cdr3_nt: TGCGCCAGCAGCGGAAAACCAAACCGGGACTCTTCCCCCCGGCGTTACGAGCAGTACTTC; cdr3_aa: CASSGKPNRDSSPRRYEQYF
clone_size: .; j_call: TRBJ2-2; v_call: TRBV6-1; d_call: .; cdr3_nt: TGTGCCAGCAGTTTGAACGGGGAGCTGTTTTTT; cdr3_aa: CASSLNGELFF
clone_size: few; j_call: TRBJ1-1; v_call: TRBV6-5; d_call: .; cdr3_nt: TGTGCCAGCACCCCACAGGGACGTCCGAACACTGAAGCTTTCTTT; cdr3_aa: CASTPQGRPNTEAFF
clone_size: .; j_call: TRBJ2-3; v_call: TRBV6-5; d_call: .; cdr3_nt: TGTGCCAGCAGTTATTCCCGGGGTGGAGGCACAGATACGCAGTATTTT; cdr3_aa: CASSYSRGGGTDTQYF
clone_size: .; j_call: TRBJ2-7; v_call: TRBV6-5; d_call: .; cdr3_nt: TGTGCCACCAGGCCGGGGGGCGCCTACTACGAGCAGTACTTC; cdr3_aa: CATRPGGAYYEQYF
clone_size: .; j_call: TRBJ2-2; v_call: TRBV7-9; d_call: TRBD1; cdr3_nt: TGTGCCAGCAGCCAGCCGGACAGGGTAGGCACCGGGGAGCTGTTTTTT; cdr3_aa: CASSQPDRVGTGELFF
clone_size: .; j_call: TRBJ2-3; v_call: TRBV11-2; d_call: TRBD2; cdr3_nt: TGTGCCAGCAGCTCCCCCCTAGCGGGCAGCACAGATACGCAGTATTTT; cdr3_aa: CASSSPLAGSTDTQYF
clone_size: .; j_call: TRBJ1-5; v_call: TRBV7-9; d_call: .; cdr3_nt: TGTGCCAGCAGCTTAGCTGGCGTTGGGGGGCGGAATCAGCCCCAGCATTTT; cdr3_aa: CASSLAGVGGRNQPQHF
clone_size: .; j_call: TRBJ2-7; v_call: TRBV5-1; d_call: .; cdr3_nt: TGCGCCAGCAGCTTGGGGGCAGGTCCCTACGAGCAGTACTTC; cdr3_aa: CASSLGAGPYEQYF
clone_size: once; j_call: TRBJ1-5; v_call: TRBV29-1; d_call: TRBD1; cdr3_nt: TGCAGCGTTGCTTACCAGGGGGATCAGCCCCAGCATTTT; cdr3_aa: CSVAYQGDQPQHF
clone_size: .; j_call: TRBJ1-2; v_call: TRBV6-1; d_call: TRBD1; cdr3_nt: TGTGCCAGCATATCGGGACAGAACTATGGCTACACCTTC; cdr3_aa: CASISGQNYGYTF
clone_size: .; j_call: TRBJ2-3; v_call: TRBV5-8; d_call: TRBD2; cdr3_nt: TGTGCCAGCAGCTTGGAGCTAGCGGGAGCAGTGGCGCAGTATTTT; cdr3_aa: CASSLELAGAVAQYF
clone_size: .; j_call: TRBJ2-5; v_call: TRBV5-1; d_call: .; cdr3_nt: TGCGCCAGCAGCTTGGACCGCAACCTGCAAGAGACCCAGTACTTC; cdr3_aa: CASSLDRNLQETQYF
clone_size: .; j_call: TRBJ1-5; v_call: TRBV6-6; d_call: .; cdr3_nt: TGTGCCAGCAGTTACGGCGGAAGCAATCAGCCCCAGCATTTT; cdr3_aa: CASSYGGSNQPQHF
clone_size: once; j_call: TRBJ2-2; v_call: TRBV10-1; d_call: .; cdr3_nt: TGCGCCAGCAGTGAGGGGGCAAGTAACACCGGGGAGCTGTTTTTT; cdr3_aa: CASSEGASNTGELFF
clone_size: .; j_call: TRBJ1-1; v_call: TRBV28; d_call: TRBD1; cdr3_nt: TGTGCCACCGAGGGGGCTGACCTCGGTTACACTGAAGCTTTCTTT; cdr3_aa: CATEGADLGYTEAFF
clone_size: .; j_call: TRBJ2-7; v_call: TRBV6-5; d_call: .; cdr3_nt: TGTGCCAGCAGTGCTGTCTACGAGCAGTACTTC; cdr3_aa: CASSAVYEQYF
clone_size: .; j_call: TRBJ2-7; v_call: TRBV7-9; d_call: TRBD1; cdr3_nt: TGTGCCAGCACCCCTGATGGGACAGGGGCCTACGAGCAGTACTTC; cdr3_aa: CASTPDGTGAYEQYF
clone_size: .; j_call: TRBJ2-7; v_call: TRBV6-5; d_call: .; cdr3_nt: TGTGCCAGCAGTTACTCCTGGGTCAGGGGGGGATACGAGCAGTACTTC; cdr3_aa: CASSYSWVRGGYEQYF
clone_size: .; j_call: TRBJ1-6; v_call: TRBV4-2; d_call: .; cdr3_nt: TGTGCCAGCAGCCAAGATTATCAGGAGGATTCACCCCTCCACTTT; cdr3_aa: CASSQDYQEDSPLHF
clone_size: .; j_call: TRBJ2-7; v_call: TRBV6-5; d_call: .; cdr3_nt: TGTGCCAGCAGTCCTTCCCAGGGGCGGGAGCAGTACTTC; cdr3_aa: CASSPSQGREQYF
clone_size: .; j_call: TRBJ2-7; v_call: TRBV7-2; d_call: TRBD2; cdr3_nt: TGTGCCAGCAGCCTAGCGGTGGACTACGAGCAGTACTTC; cdr3_aa: CASSLAVDYEQYF
clone_size: .; j_call: TRBJ2-1; v_call: TRBV15; d_call: .; cdr3_nt: TGTGCCACCCAAGAGAGATCCTACAATGAGCAGTTCTTC; cdr3_aa: CATQERSYNEQFF
clone_size: .; j_call: TRBJ1-2; v_call: TRBV6-5; d_call: .; cdr3_nt: TGTGCCAGCAGTTACAAGGGGTTTAACTATGGCTACACCTTC; cdr3_aa: CASSYKGFNYGYTF
clone_size: .; j_call: TRBJ2-3; v_call: TRBV27; d_call: TRBD1; cdr3_nt: TGTGCCAGCAGTTTAAGGGGGCCCAGTCCATCAGATACGCAGTATTTT; cdr3_aa: CASSLRGPSPSDTQYF
clone_size: .; j_call: TRBJ1-1; v_call: TRBV7-9; d_call: .; cdr3_nt: TGTGCCAGCAACCAGGGGAACATGAACACTGAAGCTTTCTTT; cdr3_aa: CASNQGNMNTEAFF
clone_size: .; j_call: TRBJ2-2; v_call: TRBV15; d_call: .; cdr3_nt: TGTGCCACCAGCAGAGACAGGTACACCGGGGAGCTGTTTTTT; cdr3_aa: CATSRDRYTGELFF
clone_size: .; j_call: TRBJ1-4; v_call: TRBV25-1; d_call: .; cdr3_nt: TGTGCCAGCAGCTCATCTATAATGGTTGAAAAACTGTTTTTT; cdr3_aa: CASSSSIMVEKLFF
clone_size: .; j_call: TRBJ1-2; v_call: TRBV30; d_call: .; cdr3_nt: TGTGCCTGGAAGAAAGGCGCAGGAAACTATGGCTACACCTTC; cdr3_aa: CAWKKGAGNYGYTF
clone_size: .; j_call: TRBJ1-5; v_call: TRBV2; d_call: .; cdr3_nt: TGTGCCAGCAGTGCGGAAGGACAGACAAATCAGCCCCAGCATTTT; cdr3_aa: CASSAEGQTNQPQHF
clone_size: .; j_call: TRBJ2-1; v_call: TRBV7-2; d_call: .; cdr3_nt: TGTGCCAGCAGCTCAAACAATGAGCAGTTCTTC; cdr3_aa: CASSSNNEQFF
clone_size: .; j_call: TRBJ1-2; v_call: TRBV4-2; d_call: .; cdr3_nt: TGTGCCAGCAGCCAAGCAGGGGATAATGGCTACACCTTC; cdr3_aa: CASSQAGDNGYTF
clone_size: .; j_call: TRBJ1-2; v_call: TRBV5-1; d_call: .; cdr3_nt: TGCGCCAGCTCTAACACCAACTATGGCTACACCTTC; cdr3_aa: CASSNTNYGYTF
clone_size: .; j_call: TRBJ1-2; v_call: TRBV6-1; d_call: TRBD1; cdr3_nt: TGTGCCAGCAGTTGGGACAGGTTTGGCTACACCTTC; cdr3_aa: CASSWDRFGYTF
clone_size: few; j_call: TRBJ1-5; v_call: TRBV10-1; d_call: .; cdr3_nt: TGCGCCAGCAGCCGGAATAATAGCAATCAGCCCCAGCATTTT; cdr3_aa: CASSRNNSNQPQHF
clone_size: once; j_call: TRBJ2-2; v_call: TRBV6-1; d_call: .; cdr3_nt: TGTGCCAGCAGCCTGAACACCGGGGAGCTGTTTTTT; cdr3_aa: CASSLNTGELFF
clone_size: .; j_call: TRBJ2-3; v_call: TRBV2; d_call: .; cdr3_nt: TGTGCCAGCAGTGACGGACAGCGGTCCACAGATACGCAGTATTTT; cdr3_aa: CASSDGQRSTDTQYF
clone_size: .; j_call: TRBJ2-1; v_call: TRBV12-5; d_call: .; cdr3_nt: TGTGCTAGTGGTTTGGTAATGAATGTGATTTTTAGCGGGACAGGGTACAATGAGCAGTTCTTC; cdr3_aa: CASGLVMNVIFSGTGYNEQFF
clone_size: .; j_call: TRBJ1-1; v_call: TRBV20-1; d_call: .; cdr3_nt: TGCAGTGCTACAGCGAACACTGAAGCTTTCTTT; cdr3_aa: CSATANTEAFF
clone_size: .; j_call: TRBJ1-2; v_call: TRBV21-1; d_call: .; cdr3_nt: TGTGCCAGCAGCAAAGACGGAGCGGAGCCTAACTATGGCTACACCTTC; cdr3_aa: CASSKDGAEPNYGYTF
clone_size: few; j_call: TRBJ1-1; v_call: TRBV6-1; d_call: .; cdr3_nt: TGTGCCAGCAGTGACAGCTGGAACACTGAAGCTTTCTTT; cdr3_aa: CASSDSWNTEAFF
clone_size: .; j_call: TRBJ1-5; v_call: TRBV19; d_call: TRBD1; cdr3_nt: TGTGCCAGTAGGAATACCGGGACAGCCAGGGATCAGCCCCAGCATTTT; cdr3_aa: CASRNTGTARDQPQHF